This T cell receptor (beta chain) was observed in a study of T cell clones after liver transplantation. Looking at the study overall: Liver transplant recipients had immunosuppression withdrawal attempted within 2 years. Study-level results: Graft donor-reactive T cells may have migrated into the graft rather than being deleted.

Assay used: immunoSEQ multiplex PCR; TCRdb lists only in-frame clones, some missing. The repertoire consists of 95,000 to 110,000 clones, with around 83% occurring once and the leading ten covering 0.99%. CD3+CD4+ and CD3+CD8+ cells were FACS-sorted from thawed unstimulated PBMCs. About this clone: Its antigen remains unknown.

Germline V gene lookup returns CDR1 MNHNS and CDR2 SASEGT. V was pared by 4 bases and J by 1 base, with 14 bases between. This CDR3 has 15 amino acids. The rearrangement joins TRBV6-1 to TRBJ2-7; the D gene could be TRBD1 or TRBD2 (5 bases each). The receptor comes from a human donor who received a liver transplant. This sample comprised CD4+ T cells from blood, obtained before liver transplant. The CDR3 region is CASSAWGMRSYEQYF. In nucleotides, the CDR3 is TGTGCCAGCAGTGCGTGGGGGATGAGGTCCTACGAGCAGTACTTC.